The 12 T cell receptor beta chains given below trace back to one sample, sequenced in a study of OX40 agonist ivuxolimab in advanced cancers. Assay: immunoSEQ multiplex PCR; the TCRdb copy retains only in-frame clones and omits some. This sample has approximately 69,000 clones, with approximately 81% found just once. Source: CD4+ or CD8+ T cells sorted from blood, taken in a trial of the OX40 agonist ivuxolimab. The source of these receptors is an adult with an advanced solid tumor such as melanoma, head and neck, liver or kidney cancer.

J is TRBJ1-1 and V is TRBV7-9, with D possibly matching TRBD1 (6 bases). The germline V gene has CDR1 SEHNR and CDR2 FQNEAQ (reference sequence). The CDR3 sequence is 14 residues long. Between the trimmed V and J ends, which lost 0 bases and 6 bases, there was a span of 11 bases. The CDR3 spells CASSLAQGRPEAFF. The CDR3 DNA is TGTGCCAGCAGCTTAGCGCAGGGGCGCCCTGAAGCTTTCTTT.

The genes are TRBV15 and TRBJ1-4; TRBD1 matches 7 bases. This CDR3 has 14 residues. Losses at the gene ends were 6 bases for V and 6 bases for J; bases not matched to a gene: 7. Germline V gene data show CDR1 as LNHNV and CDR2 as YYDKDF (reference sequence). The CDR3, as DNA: TGTGCCACCAGTAGTGACAGGGAGGATGAAAAACTGTTTTTT. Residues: CATSSDREDEKLFF.

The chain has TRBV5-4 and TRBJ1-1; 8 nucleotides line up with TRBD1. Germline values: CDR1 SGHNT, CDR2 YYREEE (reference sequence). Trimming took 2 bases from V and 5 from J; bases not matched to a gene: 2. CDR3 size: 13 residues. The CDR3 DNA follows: TGTGCCAGCAGCTTTACAGGGGGGACTGAAGCTTTCTTT. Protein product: CASSFTGGTEAFF.

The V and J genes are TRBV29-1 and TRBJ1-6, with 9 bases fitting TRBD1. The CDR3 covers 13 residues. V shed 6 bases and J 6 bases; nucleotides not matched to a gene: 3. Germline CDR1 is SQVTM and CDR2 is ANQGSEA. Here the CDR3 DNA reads TGCAGCGTAGGGGACAGGGTTAATTCACCCCTCCACTTT. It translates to CSVGDRVNSPLHF.

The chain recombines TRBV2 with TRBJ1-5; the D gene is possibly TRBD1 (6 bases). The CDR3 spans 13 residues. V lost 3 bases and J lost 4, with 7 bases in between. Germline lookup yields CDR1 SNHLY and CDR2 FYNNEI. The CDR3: CASSDRGNQPQHF. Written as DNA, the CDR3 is TGTGCCAGCAGTGACAGGGGAAATCAGCCCCAGCATTTT.

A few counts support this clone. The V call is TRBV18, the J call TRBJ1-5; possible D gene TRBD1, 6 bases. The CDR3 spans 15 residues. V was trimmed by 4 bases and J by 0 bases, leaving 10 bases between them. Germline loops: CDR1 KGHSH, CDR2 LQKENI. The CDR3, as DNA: TGTGCCAGCTCACGGACAGACAATAGCAATCAGCCCCAGCATTTT. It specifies CASSRTDNSNQPQHF.

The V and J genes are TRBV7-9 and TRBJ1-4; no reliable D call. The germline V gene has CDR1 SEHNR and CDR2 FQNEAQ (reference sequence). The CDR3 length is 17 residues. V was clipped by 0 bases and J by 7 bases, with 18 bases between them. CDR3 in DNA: TGTGCCAGCAGCTTAGCGAGGAGCCGGCTCAATAGTGAAAAACTGTTTTTT. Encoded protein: CASSLARSRLNSEKLFF.

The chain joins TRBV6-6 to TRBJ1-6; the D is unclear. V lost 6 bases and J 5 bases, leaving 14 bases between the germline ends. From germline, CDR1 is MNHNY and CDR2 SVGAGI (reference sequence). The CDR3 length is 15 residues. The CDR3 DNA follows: TGTGCCAGCAGATCATTCCGGGCCGATAATTCACCCCTCCACTTT. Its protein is CASRSFRADNSPLHF.

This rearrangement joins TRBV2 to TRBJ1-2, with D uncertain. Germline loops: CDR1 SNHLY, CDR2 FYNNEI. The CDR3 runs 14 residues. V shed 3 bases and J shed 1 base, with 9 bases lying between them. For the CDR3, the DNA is TGTGCCAGCAGTGAGAAGGCCCGTAACTATGGCTACACCTTC. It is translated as CASSEKARNYGYTF.

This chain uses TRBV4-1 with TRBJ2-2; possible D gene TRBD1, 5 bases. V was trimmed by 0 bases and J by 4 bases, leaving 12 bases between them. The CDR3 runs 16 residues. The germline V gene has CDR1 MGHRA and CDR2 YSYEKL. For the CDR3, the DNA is TGCGCCAGCAGCCAAGAAAGGACATGGGCCACCGGGGAGCTGTTTTTT. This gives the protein CASSQERTWATGELFF.

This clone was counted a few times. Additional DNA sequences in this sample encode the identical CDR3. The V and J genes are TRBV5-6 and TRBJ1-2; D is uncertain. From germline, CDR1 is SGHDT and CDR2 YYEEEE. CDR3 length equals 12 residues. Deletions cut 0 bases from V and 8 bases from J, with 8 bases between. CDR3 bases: TGTGCCAGCAGCTTGGGCGGAGGGGGCTACACCTTC. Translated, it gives CASSLGGGGYTF.

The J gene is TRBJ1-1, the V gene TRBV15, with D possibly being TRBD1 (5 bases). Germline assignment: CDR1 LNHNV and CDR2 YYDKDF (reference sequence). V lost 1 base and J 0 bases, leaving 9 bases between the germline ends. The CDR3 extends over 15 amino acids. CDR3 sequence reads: CATSRARAMNTEAFF. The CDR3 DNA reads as TGTGCCACCAGCAGAGCCAGGGCCATGAACACTGAAGCTTTCTTT.